Listed below are T cell receptor beta chains from one sample, sequenced in a study of a mutant IDH1 vaccine in newly diagnosed glioma. Using immunoSEQ multiplex PCR, the repertoire was profiled, and TCRdb retains in-frame clones only, with some absent. The sample records around 56,000 clones, about 80% being singletons. What these receptors recognize is not known. Sample: PBMCs, taken from a glioma patient whose treatment included an IDH1 peptide vaccine. These receptors all stem from a woman aged 18-29 years with glioma. Some clones in this sample may be carry-over from other donors' samples. The CDR3 runs from the conserved cysteine through the conserved F or W. A D gene is named only where the DNA matches it firmly. Clone size appears in some rows only: once, few, many, or a class for an expanded clone.

TRBV5-1	TRBJ2-1	NA	TRBD2	16	CASSLAGGGAVNEQFF	TGCGCCAGCAGCTTGGCAGGCGGGGGGGCCGTCAATGAGCAGTTCTTC
TRBV19	TRBJ1-4	NA	NA	13	CASSIKRAEKLFF	TGTGCCAGTAGTATAAAGAGGGCCGAAAAACTGTTTTTT
TRBV7-2	TRBJ2-3	NA	NA	15	CASSSLGLVTDTQYF	TGTGCCAGCAGCTCCCTAGGACTTGTCACAGATACGCAGTATTTT
TRBV29-1	TRBJ2-2	NA	TRBD1	16	CSVESLKTGSTGELFF	TGCAGCGTTGAGAGCTTGAAGACAGGGTCTACCGGGGAGCTGTTTTTT
TRBV4-3	TRBJ1-1	few	NA	13	CASSQRRNTEAFF	TGCGCCAGCAGCCAGAGGAGGAACACTGAAGCTTTCTTT
TRBV7-6	TRBJ2-3	NA	NA	14	CASSSIGGSDTQYF	TGTGCCAGCAGCTCTATCGGGGGCTCAGATACGCAGTATTTT
TRBV9	TRBJ1-6	NA	NA	15	CASSAGETYNSPLHF	TGTGCCAGCAGCGCAGGAGAAACCTATAATTCACCCCTCCACTTT
TRBV19	TRBJ2-1	NA	NA	13	CASSLSGGSEQFF	TGTGCCAGTAGTTTGTCTGGGGGGTCCGAGCAGTTCTTC
TRBV4-2	TRBJ2-7	NA	TRBD2	15	CASSQESPSGEEQYF	TGTGCCAGCAGCCAAGAGTCCCCTAGCGGGGAGGAGCAGTACTTC
TRBV14	TRBJ2-7	NA	NA	15	CASSAQPTYAYEQYF	TGTGCCAGCAGCGCACAGCCCACTTACGCCTACGAGCAGTACTTC
TRBV2	TRBJ1-1	once	TRBD1	16	CASNRRATGQGEEAFF	TGTGCCAGCAATAGGCGCGCGACGGGACAGGGAGAGGAAGCTTTCTTT
TRBV25-1	TRBJ2-7	NA	NA	14	CASRDGGGAYEQYF	TGTGCCAGCAGGGATGGAGGGGGAGCCTACGAGCAGTACTTC
TRBV6-6	TRBJ1-2	once	TRBD1	15	CASRNRDRGGYGYTF	TGTGCCAGCAGGAACCGGGACAGGGGCGGCTATGGCTACACCTTC
TRBV6-4	TRBJ2-3	few	TRBD2	15	CASSGLAGSTDTQYF	TGTGCCAGCAGTGGACTAGCGGGGAGCACAGATACGCAGTATTTT
TRBV4-3	TRBJ2-7	NA	NA	15	CASSQGLQGTYEQYF	TGCGCCAGCAGCCAAGGACTACAGGGTACCTACGAGCAGTACTTC
TRBV7-3	TRBJ2-6	NA	TRBD1	16	CASSQTGGSGANVLTF	TGTGCCAGCAGCCAGACAGGGGGCTCTGGGGCCAACGTCCTGACTTTC